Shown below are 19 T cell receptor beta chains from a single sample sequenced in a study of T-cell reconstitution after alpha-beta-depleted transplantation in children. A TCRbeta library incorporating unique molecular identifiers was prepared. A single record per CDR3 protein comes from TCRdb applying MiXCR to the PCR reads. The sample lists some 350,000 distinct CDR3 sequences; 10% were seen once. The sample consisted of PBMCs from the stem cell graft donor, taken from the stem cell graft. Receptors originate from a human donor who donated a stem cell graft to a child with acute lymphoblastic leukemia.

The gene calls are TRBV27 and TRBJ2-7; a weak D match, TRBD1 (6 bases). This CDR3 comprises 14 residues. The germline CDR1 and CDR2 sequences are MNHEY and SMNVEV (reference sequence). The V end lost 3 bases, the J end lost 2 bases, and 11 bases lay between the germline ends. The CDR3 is CASSFTTGPYEQYF. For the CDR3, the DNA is TGTGCCAGCAGTTTCACGACAGGACCCTACGAGCAGTACTTC.

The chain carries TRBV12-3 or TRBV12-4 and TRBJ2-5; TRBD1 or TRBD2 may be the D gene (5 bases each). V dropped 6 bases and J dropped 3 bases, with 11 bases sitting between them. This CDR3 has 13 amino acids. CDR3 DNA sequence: TGTGCCAGCAGCGGGCAGGGAGAAGAGACCCAGTACTTC. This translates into CASSGQGEETQYF.

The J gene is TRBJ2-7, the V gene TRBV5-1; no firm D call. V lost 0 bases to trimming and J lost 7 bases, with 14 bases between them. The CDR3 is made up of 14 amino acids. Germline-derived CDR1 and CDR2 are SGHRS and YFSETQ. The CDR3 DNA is TGCGCCAGCAGCTTGGGGCTAGACGGTAGTGAGCAGTACTTC. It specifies CASSLGLDGSEQYF.

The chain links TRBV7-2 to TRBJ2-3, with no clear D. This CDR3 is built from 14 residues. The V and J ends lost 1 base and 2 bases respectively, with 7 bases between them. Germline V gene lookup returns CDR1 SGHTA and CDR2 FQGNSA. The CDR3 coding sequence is TGTGCCAGCAGCTTAGTAGGTTACACAGATACGCAGTATTTT. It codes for CASSLVGYTDTQYF. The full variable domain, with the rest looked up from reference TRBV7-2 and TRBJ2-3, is GAGVSQSPSNKVTEKGKDVELRCDPISGHTALYWYRQSLGQGLEFLIYFQGNSAPDKSGLPSDRFSAERTGGSVSTLTIQRTQQEDSAVYLCASSLVGYTDTQYFGPGTRLTVL.

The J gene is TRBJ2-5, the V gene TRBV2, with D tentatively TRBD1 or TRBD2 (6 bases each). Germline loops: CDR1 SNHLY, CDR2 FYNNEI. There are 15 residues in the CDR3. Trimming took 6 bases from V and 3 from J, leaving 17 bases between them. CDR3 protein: CASRGPGGPKETQYF. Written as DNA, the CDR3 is TGTGCCAGCAGGGGCCCCGGGGGCCCAAAAGAGACCCAGTACTTC.

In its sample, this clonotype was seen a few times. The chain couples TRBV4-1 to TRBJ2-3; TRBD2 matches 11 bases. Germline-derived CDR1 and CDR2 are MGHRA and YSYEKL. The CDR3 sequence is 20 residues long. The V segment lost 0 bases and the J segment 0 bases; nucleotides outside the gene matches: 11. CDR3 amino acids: CASSQEAPGLADPSTDTQYF. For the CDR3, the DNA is TGCGCCAGCAGCCAAGAAGCCCCGGGACTAGCGGATCCTAGCACAGATACGCAGTATTTT.

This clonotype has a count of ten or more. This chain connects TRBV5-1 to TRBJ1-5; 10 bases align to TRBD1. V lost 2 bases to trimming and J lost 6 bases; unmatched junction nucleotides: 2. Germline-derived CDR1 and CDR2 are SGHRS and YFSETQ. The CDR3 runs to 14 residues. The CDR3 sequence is CASSLGQGGQPQHF. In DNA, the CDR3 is TGCGCCAGCAGCTTAGGACAGGGGGGTCAGCCCCAGCATTTT.

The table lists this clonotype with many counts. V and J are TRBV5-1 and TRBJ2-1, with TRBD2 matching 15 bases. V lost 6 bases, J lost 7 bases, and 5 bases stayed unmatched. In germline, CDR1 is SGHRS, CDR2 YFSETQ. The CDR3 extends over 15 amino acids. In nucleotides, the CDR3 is TGCGCCAGCACCGGACTAGCGGGAGGGGGAAATGAGCAGTTCTTC. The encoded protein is CASTGLAGGGNEQFF.

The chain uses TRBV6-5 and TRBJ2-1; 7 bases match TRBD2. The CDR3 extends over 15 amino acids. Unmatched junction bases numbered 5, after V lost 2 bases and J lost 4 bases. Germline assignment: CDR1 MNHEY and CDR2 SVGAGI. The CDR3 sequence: CASSYLPGGYNEQFF. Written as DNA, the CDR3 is TGTGCCAGCAGTTACCTACCGGGGGGTTACAATGAGCAGTTCTTC.

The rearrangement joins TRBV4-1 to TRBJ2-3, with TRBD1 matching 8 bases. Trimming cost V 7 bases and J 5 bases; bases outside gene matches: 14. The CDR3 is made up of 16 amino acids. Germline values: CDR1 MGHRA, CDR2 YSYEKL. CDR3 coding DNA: TGCGCCAGCACGCCGGGACAGTCAACAGGGGGAGATACGCAGTATTTT. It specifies CASTPGQSTGGDTQYF.

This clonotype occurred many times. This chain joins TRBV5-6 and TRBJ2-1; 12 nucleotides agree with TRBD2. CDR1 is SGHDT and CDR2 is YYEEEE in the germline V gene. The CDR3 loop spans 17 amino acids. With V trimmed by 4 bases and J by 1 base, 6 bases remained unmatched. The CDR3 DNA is TGTGCCAGCAGCGGCTTGACTAGCGGGGGTTCCTACAATGAGCAGTTCTTC. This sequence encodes CASSGLTSGGSYNEQFF.

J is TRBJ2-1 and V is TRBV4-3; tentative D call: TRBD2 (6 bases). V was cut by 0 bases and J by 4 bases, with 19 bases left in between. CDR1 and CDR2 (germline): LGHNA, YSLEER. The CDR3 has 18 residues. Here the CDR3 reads CASSQDRVLSSAYNEQFF. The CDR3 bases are TGCGCCAGCAGCCAAGACAGGGTCTTGTCTAGCGCGTACAATGAGCAGTTCTTC.

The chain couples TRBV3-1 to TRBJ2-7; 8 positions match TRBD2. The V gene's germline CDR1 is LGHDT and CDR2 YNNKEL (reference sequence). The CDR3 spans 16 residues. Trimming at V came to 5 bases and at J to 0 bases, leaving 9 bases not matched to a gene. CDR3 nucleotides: TGTGCCAGCAGCAGCCCTTTAGCGGGAAACTCCTACGAGCAGTACTTC. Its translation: CASSSPLAGNSYEQYF.

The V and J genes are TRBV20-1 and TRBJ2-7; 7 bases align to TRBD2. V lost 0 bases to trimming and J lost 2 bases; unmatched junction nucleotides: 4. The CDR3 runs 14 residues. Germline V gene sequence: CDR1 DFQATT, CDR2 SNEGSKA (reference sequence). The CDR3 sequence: CSARDDREAYEQYF. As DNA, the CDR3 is TGCAGTGCTAGAGATGACCGGGAGGCCTACGAGCAGTACTTC.

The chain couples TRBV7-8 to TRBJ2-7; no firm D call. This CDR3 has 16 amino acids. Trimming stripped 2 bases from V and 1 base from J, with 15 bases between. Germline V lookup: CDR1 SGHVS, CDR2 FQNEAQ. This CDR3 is CASSLMVALNSYEQYF. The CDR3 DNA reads TGTGCCAGCAGCTTAATGGTAGCTTTAAATTCCTACGAGCAGTACTTC.

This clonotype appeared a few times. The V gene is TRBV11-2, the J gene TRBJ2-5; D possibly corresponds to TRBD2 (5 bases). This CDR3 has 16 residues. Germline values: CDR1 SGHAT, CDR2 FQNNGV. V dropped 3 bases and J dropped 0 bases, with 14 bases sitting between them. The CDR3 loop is CASSFLPRENQETQYF. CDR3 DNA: TGTGCCAGCAGCTTCCTCCCGAGGGAGAACCAAGAGACCCAGTACTTC.

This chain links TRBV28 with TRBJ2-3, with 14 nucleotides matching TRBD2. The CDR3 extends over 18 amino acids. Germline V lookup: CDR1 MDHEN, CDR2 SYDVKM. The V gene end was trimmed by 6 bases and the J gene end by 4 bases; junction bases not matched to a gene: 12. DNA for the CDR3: TGTGCCAGCAGCCCCGGGACTAGCGGGAGCGAGTACCCAGATACGCAGTATTTT. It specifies CASSPGTSGSEYPDTQYF.

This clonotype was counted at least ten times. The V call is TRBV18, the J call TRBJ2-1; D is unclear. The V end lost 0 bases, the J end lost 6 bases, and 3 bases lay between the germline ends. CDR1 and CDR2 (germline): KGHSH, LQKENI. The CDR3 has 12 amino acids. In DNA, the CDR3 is TGTGCCAGCTCACCACCTAGCAATGAGCAGTTCTTC. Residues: CASSPPSNEQFF.

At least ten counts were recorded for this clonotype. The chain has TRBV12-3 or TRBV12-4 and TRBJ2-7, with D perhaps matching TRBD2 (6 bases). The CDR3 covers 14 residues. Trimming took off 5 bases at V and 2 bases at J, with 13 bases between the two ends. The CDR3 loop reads CASSLTGTPYEQYF. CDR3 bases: TGTGCCAGCAGTCTTACCGGGACTCCCTACGAGCAGTACTTC.